The 22 T cell receptor beta chains below all came from one sample that was sequenced in a study of blood T cell repertoires in COVID-19. TCRdb's copy holds only in-frame clones and misses some; the assay was immunoSEQ multiplex PCR. Here the sample spans some 220,000 clones, 86% being singletons. The specimen was PBMCs or T cells enriched from blood (not recorded which). These receptors were collected from a woman aged 40 to 49 with acute COVID-19.

The rearrangement links TRBV4-1 to TRBJ1-6, with 9 bases identical to TRBD1. Germline V gives CDR1 MGHRA, CDR2 YSYEKL. V lost 2 bases, J lost 1 base, and 9 bases stayed unmatched. The CDR3 covers 19 residues. The CDR3 DNA reads as TGCGCCAGCAGCCAATTCGGGACAGGGAGTTCTTCCTATAATTCACCCCTCCACTTT. The encoded protein is CASSQFGTGSSSYNSPLHF.

The chain combines TRBV29-1 with TRBJ1-1; D not certain. V lost 7 bases to trimming and J lost 1 base, with 4 bases between them. Germline V gene data show CDR1 as SQVTM and CDR2 as ANQGSEA. The CDR3 loop spans 10 amino acids. CDR3 sequence: CSGKNTEAFF. The CDR3 region has the DNA TGCAGCGGTAAGAACACTGAAGCTTTCTTT.

In nucleotides, the CDR3 is TGTGCCAGCGGAGCTCTAGCGGGGGAGCCCTCCCATGAGCAGTTCTTC. Translating gives CASGALAGEPSHEQFF. The gene calls are TRBV2 and TRBJ2-1; TRBD2 matches 10 bases. Germline lookup yields CDR1 SNHLY and CDR2 FYNNEI. Unmatched junction bases numbered 15, after V lost 8 bases and J lost 8 bases. The CDR3 is 16 amino acids.

V gene TRBV7-2 combines with J gene TRBJ2-3, with D maybe TRBD1 (6 bases). The CDR3 has 13 amino acids. Germline CDR1 SGHTA, CDR2 FQGNSA. V lost 6 bases, J lost 3 bases, and 10 bases lay in between. CDR3 protein: CASSSDRTDTQYF. CDR3 nucleotide sequence: TGTGCCAGCAGTAGTGACAGGACAGATACGCAGTATTTT.

V usage is TRBV27 and J usage is TRBJ1-6; 7 bases are shared with TRBD1. With V trimmed by 5 bases and J by 10 bases, 11 bases remained unmatched. Germline V CDR1 and CDR2: MNHEY, SMNVEV (reference sequence). The CDR3 totals 15 residues. CDR3 bases: TGTGCCAGCAGTAAACCGGGACAGTCCTGGTCACCCCTCCACTTT. Encoded protein: CASSKPGQSWSPLHF.

The V and J genes are TRBV14 and TRBJ1-2; no reliable D call. The V end was cut by 9 bases, the J end by 4 bases, with 15 bases between. From germline, CDR1 is SGHDN and CDR2 FVKESK. The CDR3 runs 13 residues. CDR3 sequence: CASRRGGSYGYTF. In nucleotides, the CDR3 is TGTGCCAGTCGGCGGGGAGGGTCCTATGGCTACACCTTC.

The table lists this clone with a few counts. The J gene is TRBJ2-3, the V gene TRBV11-3; 11 bases fit TRBD2. The CDR3 consists of 18 residues. Germline CDR1 and CDR2: SGHNT and YENEEA. J was trimmed by 2 bases and V by 6 bases; bases with no gene match: 13. In nucleotides, the CDR3 is TGTGCCAGCAGTAAAGGAATGGGACTAGCGGCAAACACAGATACGCAGTATTTT. As protein: CASSKGMGLAANTDTQYF.

This sequence joins TRBV29-1 and TRBJ2-1; weak D call: TRBD1 (5 bases). The CDR3 totals 13 residues. The V end lost 1 base, the J end lost 3 bases, and 7 bases lay between the germline ends. CDR1 and CDR2 from the germline V gene are SQVTM and ANQGSEA. In DNA form, the CDR3 reads TGCAGCGTTGAAGGTCAGGGCTACAATGAGCAGTTCTTC. Its protein product is CSVEGQGYNEQFF.

The chain recombines TRBV7-8 with TRBJ1-2; possible D gene TRBD1, 5 bases. V lost 1 base to trimming and J lost 1 base, with 7 bases between them. There are 14 residues in the CDR3. Germline CDR1 and CDR2: SGHVS and FQNEAQ. For the CDR3, the DNA is TGTGCCAGCAGCTTAGACAGGAGTAACTATGGCTACACCTTC. It encodes CASSLDRSNYGYTF.

V gene TRBV18 combines with J gene TRBJ1-2, with 7 bases aligning to TRBD1. CDR1 and CDR2 (germline): KGHSH, LQKENI. J lost 5 bases, V lost 5 bases, and 8 bases had no gene match. The CDR3 has 14 residues. The CDR3 protein is CASSSGGERYGYTF. In DNA form, the CDR3 reads TGTGCCAGCTCATCAGGGGGAGAGCGGTATGGCTACACCTTC.

The chain recombines TRBV18 with TRBJ1-2, with D perhaps matching TRBD1 (6 bases). Germline lookup yields CDR1 KGHSH and CDR2 LQKENI. This CDR3 contains 15 residues. V was pared by 5 bases and J by 2 bases, with 15 bases between. The CDR3 loop reads CASSSGQQKNYGYTF. The CDR3 DNA reads TGTGCCAGCTCATCCGGACAGCAGAAAAACTATGGCTACACCTTC.

This sequence joins TRBV19 and TRBJ2-1; TRBD2 aligns across 7 bases. Germline V lookup: CDR1 LNHDA, CDR2 SQIVND (reference sequence). The junction had 15 bases not matched to a gene; V was cut back by 3 bases and J by 10 bases. The CDR3 is 16 residues long. CDR3 coding DNA: TGTGCCAGTAGTATTAAAGAGATAGCGGGCCGGAGGGAGCAGTTCTTC. It is translated as CASSIKEIAGRREQFF.

In its sample, this clone was seen once. The chain joins TRBV7-9 to TRBJ2-2; 16 bases agree with TRBD2. The J segment lost 7 bases and the V segment lost 4 bases, leaving 6 bases of the junction unmatched. This CDR3 comprises 17 residues. CDR1 and CDR2 from the germline V gene are SEHNR and FQNEAQ (reference sequence). CDR3 loop: CASSSGTSGGAIGELFF. CDR3 nucleotides: TGTGCCAGCAGCTCCGGGACTAGCGGGGGGGCAATCGGGGAGCTGTTTTTT.

V usage is TRBV9 and J usage is TRBJ2-2, with TRBD2 matching 9 bases. From germline, CDR1 is SGDLS and CDR2 YYNGEE. CDR3 size: 15 residues. After removal of 3 bases from V and 7 bases from J, the junction contained 7 bases not matched to a gene. The CDR3 coding sequence is TGTGCCAGCAGCGGAAGGACTAGCGTTGTCGGGGAGCTGTTTTTT. Its translation is CASSGRTSVVGELFF.

The chain joins TRBV4-3 to TRBJ1-3; a possible D gene is TRBD1 (5 bases). The V end lost 3 bases, the J end lost 2 bases, and 20 bases lay between the germline ends. The CDR3 covers 18 residues. Germline-derived CDR1 and CDR2 are LGHNA and YSLEER. The CDR3 DNA reads TGCGCCAGCAGCCAGACGGTTGGGGCCACAGTTCCTGGAAACACCATATATTTT. It codes for CASSQTVGATVPGNTIYF.

This chain connects TRBV27 to TRBJ1-2; 10 positions agree with TRBD1. From germline, CDR1 is MNHEY and CDR2 SMNVEV (reference sequence). This CDR3 contains 16 residues. Losses at the gene ends were 6 bases for V and 3 bases for J; bases not matched to a gene: 10. This chain's CDR3 is CASSKGTGDMYYGYTF. Here the CDR3 DNA reads TGTGCCAGCAGCAAAGGGACAGGGGATATGTACTATGGCTACACCTTC.

The chain joins TRBV20-1 to TRBJ1-2; D might be TRBD1 (5 bases). The V end lost 3 bases, the J end lost 4 bases, and 15 bases lay between the germline ends. CDR1 is DFQATT, CDR2 SNEGSKA, per germline (reference sequence). The CDR3 is 14 residues long. The CDR3 loop reads CSASAGQGGYGYTF. Here the CDR3 DNA reads TGCAGTGCTAGTGCGGGTCAGGGTGGCTATGGCTACACCTTC.

This sequence joins TRBV27 and TRBJ1-2, with 7 bases aligning to TRBD1. The CDR3 has 16 amino acids. The V segment lost 6 bases and the J segment 0 bases; nucleotides outside the gene matches: 10. In germline, CDR1 is MNHEY, CDR2 SMNVEV (reference sequence). The CDR3 protein is CASSYATGTANYGYTF. The CDR3 nucleotides are TGTGCCAGCAGCTACGCAACCGGGACAGCTAACTATGGCTACACCTTC.

This sequence joins TRBV14 and TRBJ1-2, with a tentative D call TRBD1 (5 bases). The V gene lost 0 bases and the J gene lost 8 bases, with 16 bases spanning the gap. Germline assignment: CDR1 SGHDN and CDR2 FVKESK. The CDR3 is made up of 15 amino acids. The CDR3 reads CASSQDHKGLGGYTF. Here the CDR3 DNA reads TGTGCCAGCAGCCAAGATCATAAGGGGCTCGGGGGCTACACCTTC.

Turning to this clone: Other DNA sequences in this specimen translate into the identical CDR3. For the CDR3, the DNA is TGTGCCAGCAGCCAAGGCGGGGGTAGGACTGAAGCTTTCTTT. Amino acid sequence: CASSQGGGRTEAFF. The J gene is TRBJ1-1, the V gene TRBV3-1 (or the pseudogene TRBV3-2); weak D call: TRBD1 (5 bases). The CDR3 runs 14 residues. Germline V gene sequence: CDR1 LGHDT, CDR2 YNNKEL (reference sequence). The V end was cut by 1 base, the J end by 5 bases, with 11 bases between.

V usage is TRBV7-3 and J usage is TRBJ2-5; 11 bases match TRBD1. The germline V gene has CDR1 SGHTA and CDR2 FQGTGA. CDR3 length: 15 amino acids. Germline trimming cut 5 bases from V and 3 bases from J; bases unmatched to any gene: 5. CDR3 protein: CASSQRTGGEETQYF. CDR3 DNA: TGTGCCAGCAGCCAAAGGACAGGGGGCGAAGAGACCCAGTACTTC.

This chain uses TRBV6-5 with TRBJ2-2, with D unresolved. Germline V CDR1 and CDR2: MNHEY, SVGAGI. Trimming pared 10 bases from V and 8 bases from J, leaving 17 bases between. The CDR3 length is 13 residues. The CDR3 coding sequence is TGTGCCATTTTGTCCCCTGCAGTAGGGGAGCTGTTTTTT. This encodes CAILSPAVGELFF.